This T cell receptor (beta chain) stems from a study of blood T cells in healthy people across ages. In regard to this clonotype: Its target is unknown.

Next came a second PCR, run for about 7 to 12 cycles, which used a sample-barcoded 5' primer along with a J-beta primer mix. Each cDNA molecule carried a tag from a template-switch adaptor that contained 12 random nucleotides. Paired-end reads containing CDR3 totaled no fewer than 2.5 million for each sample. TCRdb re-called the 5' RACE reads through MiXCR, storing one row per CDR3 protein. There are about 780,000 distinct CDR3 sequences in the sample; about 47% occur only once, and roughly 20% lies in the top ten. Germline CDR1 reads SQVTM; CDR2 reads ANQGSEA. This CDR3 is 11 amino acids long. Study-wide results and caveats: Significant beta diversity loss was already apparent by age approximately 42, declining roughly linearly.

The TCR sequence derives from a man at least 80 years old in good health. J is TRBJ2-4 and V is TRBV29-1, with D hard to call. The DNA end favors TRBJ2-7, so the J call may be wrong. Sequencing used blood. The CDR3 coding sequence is TGCAGCGTTGGATACGGCTACGAGCAGTACTTC. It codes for CSVGYGYEQYF.